This is a list of T cell receptor beta chains from one sample in a study of blood T cell repertoires in COVID-19. Sequencing was performed with immunoSEQ multiplex PCR; in TCRdb, only in-frame clones are kept and a portion is missing. The profile shows fewer than 80,000 clones, approximately 90% of them singletons. The source material was peripheral blood. The receptor source for this set is a man under 40 with acute or convalescent COVID-19. The CDR3 runs from the conserved cysteine through the conserved F or W. D genes are given only for firm matches. Part of the rows lack a size; the others show once, few, many or a class for expanded clones.

V	D	J	size	DNA	CDR3
TRBV4-2	.	TRBJ1-2	few	TGTGCCAGCAGCCAAGAGATTGCCAGACTTGGCTACACCTTC	CASSQEIARLGYTF
TRBV18	TRBD1	TRBJ1-2	few	TGTGCCAGCTCACCATTTGGACAGGGGGCGAATGCTAACTATGGCTACACCTTC	CASSPFGQGANANYGYTF
TRBV7-6	.	TRBJ2-3	.	TGTGCCAGCAGCGACAGACTAGTGGATACGCAGTATTTT	CASSDRLVDTQYF
TRBV27	TRBD1	TRBJ1-5	.	TGTGCCAGCAGTTTAAGGGGACAGGGTAGCAATCAGCCCCAGCATTTT	CASSLRGQGSNQPQHF
TRBV12-5	TRBD1	TRBJ1-2	.	TGTGCTAGTGGTTTGGGGGACAGCCCTTCCTATGGCTACACCTTC	CASGLGDSPSYGYTF
TRBV7-8	.	TRBJ1-1	.	TGTGCCAGCAGCGCGGGGGAGGGGCGCATGAACACTGAAGCTTTCTTT	CASSAGEGRMNTEAFF
TRBV12-3/TRBV12-4	TRBD1	TRBJ1-1	.	TGTGCCAGCAGTAGAGGGGGCCCTGAAGCTTTCTTT	CASSRGGPEAFF
TRBV5-4	TRBD1	TRBJ1-4	.	TGTGCCAGCAGCTTATATGACAGGGGAGAGGAAAAACTGTTTTTT	CASSLYDRGEEKLFF
TRBV19	.	TRBJ2-5	.	TGTGCCACCTCACCCATCATCGGGGTGGGAGAGACCCAGTACTTC	CATSPIIGVGETQYF
TRBV3-1/TRBV3-2	TRBD1	TRBJ2-7	.	TGTGCCAGCAGCCAAGACCCCGGGACAGGGGGTGAGCAGTACTTC	CASSQDPGTGGEQYF
TRBV4-1	TRBD1	TRBJ2-3	once	TGCGCCAGCACAACCGGACAGGCTCGCACAGATACGCAGTATTTT	CASTTGQARTDTQYF
TRBV18	TRBD2	TRBJ2-3	few	TGTGCCAGCTCACAAGGGACTAGCGGGAGAACAGATACGCAGTATTTT	CASSQGTSGRTDTQYF
TRBV14	TRBD1	TRBJ2-7	.	TGTGCCAGCAGCCACGGACAGGGGGTAAACGAGCAGTACTTC	CASSHGQGVNEQYF
TRBV27	TRBD1	TRBJ1-6	.	TGTGCCAGCAGTCGGCGAACCGGGACAGGACCTTCCGTTTCACCCCTCCACTTT	CASSRRTGTGPSVSPLHF
TRBV19	.	TRBJ1-1	.	TGTGCCAGTAGCGCGGGGTACACTGAAGCTTTCTTT	CASSAGYTEAFF
TRBV18	.	TRBJ2-7	.	TGTGCCAGCTCACCCGGAGGGGTCGAGCAGTACTTC	CASSPGGVEQYF
TRBV7-9	.	TRBJ1-1	.	TGTGCCAGCAGCTTAGGTTCAGGGTACGAATTCATGAACACTGAAGCTTTCTTT	CASSLGSGYEFMNTEAFF
TRBV29-1	.	TRBJ1-3	once	TGCAGCGTTGAAGATCCCTCGAACACCATATATTTT	CSVEDPSNTIYF
TRBV5-1	.	TRBJ2-5	.	TGCGCCAGCAGCTTGGGCCAGGGTGGGACCCAGTACTTC	CASSLGQGGTQYF
TRBV18	.	TRBJ2-1	.	TGTGCCAGCTCACCGACCCCGGGGTTGCAAGAGCAGTTCTTC	CASSPTPGLQEQFF
TRBV9	.	TRBJ2-1	few	TGTGCCAGCAGCGAAAAACCGGGACTTAAACACAATGAGCAGTTCTTC	CASSEKPGLKHNEQFF
TRBV10-1	.	TRBJ1-3	.	TGCGCCAGCAGTGAAAGCGAGGGTGCGGTCTACTCTGGAAACACCATATATTTT	CASSESEGAVYSGNTIYF
TRBV10-3	TRBD1	TRBJ1-1	.	TGTGCCATCGGGGACAGGGTAAACACTGAAGCTTTCTTT	CAIGDRVNTEAFF
TRBV14	.	TRBJ2-4	.	TGTGCCAGCAGCCAAGGCCAGGCAGCCAAAAACATTCAGTACTTC	CASSQGQAAKNIQYF
TRBV20-1	TRBD1	TRBJ1-2	.	TGCAGTGCTAGTTTGACAGGGGGCGATTCTTGGGGCTACACCTTC	CSASLTGGDSWGYTF
TRBV27	TRBD2	TRBJ2-3	.	TGTGCCAGCAGTCCCTCCGGACTAGCGGGTAGCACAGATACGCAGTATTTT	CASSPSGLAGSTDTQYF
TRBV5-5	TRBD1	TRBJ1-2	.	TGTGCCAGCAGCACGGGGACAGGGGGAGTGGGCTACACCTTC	CASSTGTGGVGYTF
TRBV5-4	TRBD1	TRBJ1-2	.	TGTGCCAGCAGCTTTGGGGGACAGGGTTTTTATGGCTACACCTTC	CASSFGGQGFYGYTF
TRBV2	TRBD1	TRBJ1-2	.	TGTGCCAGCAGCCGGGACAGGGGAAGAGATGGCTACACCTTC	CASSRDRGRDGYTF
TRBV6-5	.	TRBJ1-2	.	TGTGCCAGCACCTACCCCTGCTGGAACTATGGCTACACCTTC	CASTYPCWNYGYTF
TRBV7-2	.	TRBJ2-5	.	TGTGCCAGCAGCTTAGTTGCGGGGGCAGGGGAGACCCAGTACTTC	CASSLVAGAGETQYF
TRBV5-1	.	TRBJ1-1	.	TGCGCCAGCAGCTCCCAGACTAATTTGAACACTGAAGCTTTCTTT	CASSSQTNLNTEAFF
TRBV18	.	TRBJ1-2	once	TGTGCCAGCTCACCAAGTTATCGGACAAACTATGGCTACACCTTC	CASSPSYRTNYGYTF
TRBV30	.	TRBJ2-6	.	TGTGCCTGGACCAAGGGACTCTCTGGGGCCAACGTCCTGACTTTC	CAWTKGLSGANVLTF
TRBV18	.	TRBJ2-5	.	TGTGCCAGCTCACGACCGACAGGTACTCAAGAGACCCAGTACTTC	CASSRPTGTQETQYF
TRBV4-2	TRBD2	TRBJ2-2	.	TGTGCCAGCAGCCGGAGACTAGCGGGTCCCGGGGAGCTGTTTTTT	CASSRRLAGPGELFF
TRBV18	.	TRBJ1-5	.	TGTGCCAGCTCACCCGACAGAAATCAGCCCCAGCATTTT	CASSPDRNQPQHF
TRBV24-1	.	TRBJ1-1	once	TGTGCCACCAGTGATTTACTAAGAGCTTTCTTT	CATSDLLRAFF
TRBV21-1	.	TRBJ2-3	once	TGTGCCAGCAGCAAAGATCGGAGCGCGTCCGAAGATACGCAGTATTTT	CASSKDRSASEDTQYF
TRBV5-5	TRBD2	TRBJ2-5	.	TGTGCCAGCAGCTTGGTTACTAGCGGGGGAATAGAGACCCAGTACTTC	CASSLVTSGGIETQYF
TRBV5-5	TRBD1	TRBJ2-3	.	TGTGCCAGCAGACTCCGGGACAGGGAGACAGATACGCAGTATTTT	CASRLRDRETDTQYF
TRBV29-1	.	TRBJ1-3	few	TGCAGCGTCTTGGAGGGCTCTGGAAACACCATATATTTT	CSVLEGSGNTIYF
TRBV21-1	.	TRBJ1-1	.	TGTGCCAGCAGCATCCTTGGGACAGGGTGTACTGAAGCTTTCTTT	CASSILGTGCTEAFF
TRBV6-5	TRBD2	TRBJ2-7	.	TGTGCCAGCAGTTCTAGCGGGGGCTCCTACGAGCAGTACTTC	CASSSSGGSYEQYF
TRBV18	.	TRBJ2-6	.	TGTGCCAGCTCACCAAAGAGCTCTGGGGCCAACGTCCTGACTTTC	CASSPKSSGANVLTF
TRBV19	.	TRBJ1-5	.	TGTGCCAGTAGTGACACGATCGATCAGCCCCAGCATTTT	CASSDTIDQPQHF
TRBV12-5	.	TRBJ1-1	.	TGTGCTAGTGGTTTGGTAGGGGTAAACACTGAAGCTTTCTTT	CASGLVGVNTEAFF
TRBV4-2	TRBD1	TRBJ1-1	once	TGTGCCAGCAGCCGAACCTATCGACAGGGGGGGAACACTGAAGCTTTCTTT	CASSRTYRQGGNTEAFF